Below are 8 T cell receptor beta chains sequenced from a single sample in a study of graft-versus-host responses after intestinal transplantation. The assay was immunoSEQ multiplex PCR, and TCRdb's table has in-frame clones only and misses some. The sample lists about 40,000 clones, around 96% occurring once. Their recognized antigens are unknown. Source: unstimulated CD8+ T cells sorted from spleen or lymph node cells, taken before transplant. These receptors were collected from a human donor who was the organ donor for an intestinal transplant.

This clone was detected a few times. This chain joins TRBV27 and TRBJ2-3, with a tentative D call TRBD1 (5 bases). V lost 0 bases to trimming and J lost 0 bases, with 16 bases between them. CDR3 length: 18 residues. Germline CDR1 and CDR2: MNHEY and SMNVEV (reference sequence). This chain's CDR3 is CASSLSATGHESTDTQYF. DNA of the CDR3: TGTGCCAGCAGTTTATCGGCTACCGGACACGAAAGCACAGATACGCAGTATTTT.

The rearrangement links TRBV4-3 to TRBJ2-7; D is possibly TRBD2 (7 bases). Between the trimmed V and J ends, which lost 0 bases and 4 bases, there was a span of 16 bases. In germline, CDR1 is LGHNA, CDR2 YSLEER. This CDR3 is built from 16 residues. In DNA form, the CDR3 reads TGCGCCAGCAGCCAAGATCGAGCGGGACAATGGTACGAGCAGTACTTC. It yields the protein CASSQDRAGQWYEQYF.

This chain connects TRBV5-4 to TRBJ1-1; D not resolved. The CDR3 has 14 residues. V was trimmed by 4 bases and J by 2 bases, leaving 12 bases between them. Germline assignment: CDR1 SGHNT and CDR2 YYREEE (reference sequence). The CDR3, as DNA: TGTGCCAGCAGCCAAGAATTTACCAACACTGAAGCTTTCTTT. Protein: CASSQEFTNTEAFF.

This clone is a singleton in its sample. J is TRBJ2-3 and V is TRBV7-2, with 8 nucleotides matching TRBD2. Trimming at V came to 2 bases and at J to 2 bases, leaving 12 bases not matched to a gene. Germline V gene data show CDR1 as SGHTA and CDR2 as FQGNSA. The CDR3 contains 18 residues. The CDR3 DNA sequence: TGTGCCAGCAGCTTACTTTACCCGGGGGGGATTTACACAGATACGCAGTATTTT. Its translation is CASSLLYPGGIYTDTQYF.

The rearrangement uses TRBV27 and TRBJ2-3, with D perhaps matching TRBD1 (5 bases). The V end was cut by 5 bases, the J end by 2 bases, with 20 bases between. Germline loops: CDR1 MNHEY, CDR2 SMNVEV (reference sequence). The length of the CDR3 is 17 residues. This CDR3 is CASSPFTQGLLTDTQYF. The CDR3 nucleotides are TGTGCCAGCAGTCCATTCACCCAGGGATTACTCACAGATACGCAGTATTTT.

As DNA, the CDR3 is TGTGCCAGCAGCTTAAGTGCAGCGGGGTACTACGAGCAGTACTTC. This codes for CASSLSAAGYYEQYF. The rearrangement joins TRBV11-2 to TRBJ2-7, with 7 positions matching TRBD2. The CDR3 loop spans 15 amino acids. CDR1 SGHAT and CDR2 FQNNGV come from the germline V gene. V dropped 2 bases and J dropped 3; count of bases not matched to a gene: 7. The full variable domain, with the rest looked up from reference TRBV11-2 and TRBJ2-7, is EAGVAQSPRYKIIEKRQSVAFWCNPISGHATLYWYQQILGQGPKLLIQFQNNGVVDDSQLPKDRFSAERLKGVDSTLKIQPAKLEDSAVYLCASSLSAAGYYEQYFGPGTRLTVT.

The J gene is TRBJ1-2, the V gene TRBV9; D is unresolved. Germline CDR1 SGDLS, CDR2 YYNGEE. Trimming left V 1 base short and J 3 bases short, with 13 bases between. The CDR3 covers 15 residues. The DNA for the CDR3 is TGTGCCAGCAGCGTATCGGGCCAAACGCACTATGGCTACACCTTC. Amino acid sequence: CASSVSGQTHYGYTF.

V and J are TRBV27 and TRBJ2-1; D unclear. The CDR3 runs to 11 residues. Germline V gene sequence: CDR1 MNHEY, CDR2 SMNVEV (reference sequence). V gave up 5 bases and J gave up 3 bases, with 2 bases separating them. The chain's CDR3 is CASSVYNEQFF. CDR3 nucleotide sequence: TGTGCCAGCAGTGTCTACAATGAGCAGTTCTTC.